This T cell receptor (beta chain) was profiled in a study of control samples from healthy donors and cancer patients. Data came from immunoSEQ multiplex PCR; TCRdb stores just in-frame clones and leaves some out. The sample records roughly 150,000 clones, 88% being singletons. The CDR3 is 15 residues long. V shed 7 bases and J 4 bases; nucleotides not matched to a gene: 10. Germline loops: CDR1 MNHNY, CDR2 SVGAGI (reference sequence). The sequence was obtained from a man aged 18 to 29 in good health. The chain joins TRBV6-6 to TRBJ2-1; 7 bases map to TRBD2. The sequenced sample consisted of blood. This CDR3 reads CASIGAGRPYNEQFF. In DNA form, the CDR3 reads TGTGCCAGCATTGGAGCGGGGAGGCCTTACAATGAGCAGTTCTTC.